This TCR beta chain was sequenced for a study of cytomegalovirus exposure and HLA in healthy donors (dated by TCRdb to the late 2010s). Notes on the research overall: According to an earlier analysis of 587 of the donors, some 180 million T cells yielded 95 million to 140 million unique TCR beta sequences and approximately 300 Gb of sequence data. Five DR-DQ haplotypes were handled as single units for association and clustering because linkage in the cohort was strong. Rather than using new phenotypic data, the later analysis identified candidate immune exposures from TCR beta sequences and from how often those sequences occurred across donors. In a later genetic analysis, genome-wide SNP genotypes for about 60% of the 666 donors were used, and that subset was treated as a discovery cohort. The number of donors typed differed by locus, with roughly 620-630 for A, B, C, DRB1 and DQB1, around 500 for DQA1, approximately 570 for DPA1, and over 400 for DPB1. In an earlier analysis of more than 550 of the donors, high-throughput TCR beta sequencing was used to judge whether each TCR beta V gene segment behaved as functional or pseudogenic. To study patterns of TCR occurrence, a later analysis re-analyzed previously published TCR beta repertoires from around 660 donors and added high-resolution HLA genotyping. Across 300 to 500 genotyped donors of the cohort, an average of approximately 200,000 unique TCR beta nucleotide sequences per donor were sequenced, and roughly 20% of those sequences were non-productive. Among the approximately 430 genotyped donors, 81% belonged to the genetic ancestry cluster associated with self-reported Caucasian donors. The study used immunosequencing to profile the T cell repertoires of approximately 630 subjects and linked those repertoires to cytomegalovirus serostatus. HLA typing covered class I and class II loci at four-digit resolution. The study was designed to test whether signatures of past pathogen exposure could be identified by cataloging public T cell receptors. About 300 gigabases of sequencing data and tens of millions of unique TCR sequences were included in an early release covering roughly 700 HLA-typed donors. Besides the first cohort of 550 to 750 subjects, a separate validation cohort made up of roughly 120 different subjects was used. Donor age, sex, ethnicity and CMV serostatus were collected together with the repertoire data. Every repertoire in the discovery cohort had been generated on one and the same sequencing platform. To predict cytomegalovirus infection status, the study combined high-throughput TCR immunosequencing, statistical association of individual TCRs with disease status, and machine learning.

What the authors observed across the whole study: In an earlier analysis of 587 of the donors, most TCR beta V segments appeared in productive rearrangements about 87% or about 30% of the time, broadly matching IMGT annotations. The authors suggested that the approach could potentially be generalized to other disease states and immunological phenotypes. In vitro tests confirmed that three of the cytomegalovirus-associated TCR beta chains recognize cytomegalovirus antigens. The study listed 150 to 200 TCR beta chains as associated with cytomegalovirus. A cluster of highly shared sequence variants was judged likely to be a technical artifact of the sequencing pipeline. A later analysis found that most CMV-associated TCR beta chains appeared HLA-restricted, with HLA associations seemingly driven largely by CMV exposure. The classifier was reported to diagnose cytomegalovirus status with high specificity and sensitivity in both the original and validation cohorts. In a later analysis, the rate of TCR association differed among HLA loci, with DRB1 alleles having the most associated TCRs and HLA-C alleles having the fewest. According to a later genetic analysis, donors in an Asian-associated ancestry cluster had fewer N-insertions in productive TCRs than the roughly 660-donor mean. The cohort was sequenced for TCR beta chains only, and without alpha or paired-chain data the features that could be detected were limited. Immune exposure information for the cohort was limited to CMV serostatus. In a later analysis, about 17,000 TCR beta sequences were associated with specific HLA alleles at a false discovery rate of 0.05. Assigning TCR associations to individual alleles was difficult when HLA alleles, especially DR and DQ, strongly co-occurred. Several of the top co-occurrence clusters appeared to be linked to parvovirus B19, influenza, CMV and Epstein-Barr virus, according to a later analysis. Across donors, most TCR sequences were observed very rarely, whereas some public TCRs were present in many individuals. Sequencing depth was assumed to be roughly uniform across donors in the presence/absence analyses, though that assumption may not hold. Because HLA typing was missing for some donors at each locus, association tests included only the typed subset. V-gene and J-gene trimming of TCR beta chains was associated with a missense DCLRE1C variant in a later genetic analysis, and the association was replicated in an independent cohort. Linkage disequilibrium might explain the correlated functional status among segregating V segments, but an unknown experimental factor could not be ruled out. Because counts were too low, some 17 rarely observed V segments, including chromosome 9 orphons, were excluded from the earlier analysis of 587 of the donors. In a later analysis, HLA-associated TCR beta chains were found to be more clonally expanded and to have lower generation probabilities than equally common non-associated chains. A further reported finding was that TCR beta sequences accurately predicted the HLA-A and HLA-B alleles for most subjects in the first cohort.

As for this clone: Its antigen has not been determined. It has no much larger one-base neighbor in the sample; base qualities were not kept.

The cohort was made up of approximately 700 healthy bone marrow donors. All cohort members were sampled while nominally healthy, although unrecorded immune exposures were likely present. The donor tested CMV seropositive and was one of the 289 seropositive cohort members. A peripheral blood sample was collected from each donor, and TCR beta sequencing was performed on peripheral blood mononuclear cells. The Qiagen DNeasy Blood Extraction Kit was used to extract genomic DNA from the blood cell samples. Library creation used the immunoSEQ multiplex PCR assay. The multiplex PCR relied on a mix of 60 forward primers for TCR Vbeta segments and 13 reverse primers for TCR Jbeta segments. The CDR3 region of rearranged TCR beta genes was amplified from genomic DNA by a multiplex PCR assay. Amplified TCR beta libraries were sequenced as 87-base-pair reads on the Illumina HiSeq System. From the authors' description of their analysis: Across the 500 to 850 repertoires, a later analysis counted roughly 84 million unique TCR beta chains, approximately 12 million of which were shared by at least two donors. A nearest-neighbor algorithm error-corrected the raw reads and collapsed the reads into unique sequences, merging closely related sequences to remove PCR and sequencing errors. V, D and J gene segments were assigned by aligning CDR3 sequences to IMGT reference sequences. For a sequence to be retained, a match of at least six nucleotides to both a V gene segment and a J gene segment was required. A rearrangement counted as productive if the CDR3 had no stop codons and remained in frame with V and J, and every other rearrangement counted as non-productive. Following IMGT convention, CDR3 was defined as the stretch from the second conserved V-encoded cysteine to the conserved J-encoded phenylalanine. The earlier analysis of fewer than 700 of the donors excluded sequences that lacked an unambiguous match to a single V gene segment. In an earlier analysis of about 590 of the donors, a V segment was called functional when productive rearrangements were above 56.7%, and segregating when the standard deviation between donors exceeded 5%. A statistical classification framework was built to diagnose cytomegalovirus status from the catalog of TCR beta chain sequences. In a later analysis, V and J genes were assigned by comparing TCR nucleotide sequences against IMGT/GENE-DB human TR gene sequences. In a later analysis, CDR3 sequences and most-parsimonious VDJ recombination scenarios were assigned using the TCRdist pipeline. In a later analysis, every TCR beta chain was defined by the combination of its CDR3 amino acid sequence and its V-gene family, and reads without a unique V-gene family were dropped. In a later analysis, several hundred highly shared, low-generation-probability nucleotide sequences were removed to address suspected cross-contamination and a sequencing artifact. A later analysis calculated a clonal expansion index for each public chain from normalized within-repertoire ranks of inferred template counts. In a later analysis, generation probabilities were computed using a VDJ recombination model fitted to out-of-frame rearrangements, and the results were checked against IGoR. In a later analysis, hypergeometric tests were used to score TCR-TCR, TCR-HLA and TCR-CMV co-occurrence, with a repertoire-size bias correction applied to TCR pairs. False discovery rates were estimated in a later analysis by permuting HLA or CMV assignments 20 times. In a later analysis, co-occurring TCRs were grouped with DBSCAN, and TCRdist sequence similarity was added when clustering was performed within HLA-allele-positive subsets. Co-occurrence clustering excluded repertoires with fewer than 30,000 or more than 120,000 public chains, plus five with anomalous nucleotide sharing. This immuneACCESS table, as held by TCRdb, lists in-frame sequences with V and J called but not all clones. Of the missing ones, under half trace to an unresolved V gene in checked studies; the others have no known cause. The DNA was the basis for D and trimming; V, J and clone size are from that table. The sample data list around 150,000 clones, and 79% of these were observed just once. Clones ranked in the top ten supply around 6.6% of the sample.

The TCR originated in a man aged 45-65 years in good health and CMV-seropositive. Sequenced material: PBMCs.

The DNA is as follows: TGTGCCAGTCGCGGGAGTGCCGAGCAGTACTTC. This codes for CASRGSAEQYF. This receptor chain uses TRBV5-6 and TRBJ2-7, with 7 junctional bases fitting TRBD2. The germline V gene sets CDR1 to SGHDT and CDR2 to YYEEEE. Trimming takes 8 bases off V and 6 bases off J; junction bases not matched to a gene: 5. There are 11 amino acids in the CDR3, from cysteine to phenylalanine inclusive. The only DNA kept is the CDR3, 33 bases in frame from the first base.